The 19 T cell receptor beta chains below were found in one sample sequenced in a study of blood T cell repertoires in COVID-19. Clones were read by immunoSEQ multiplex PCR, and TCRdb kept only the in-frame ones, dropping some. Among 200,000 to 250,000 clones listed, approximately 83% were seen once. Sequenced: peripheral blood. These receptors were collected from a woman in her twenties or thirties with COVID-19, enrolled during active disease.

This clone appeared a single time. V and J are TRBV7-2 and TRBJ2-3, with TRBD2 as a possible D gene (7 bases). V was trimmed by 0 bases and J by 7 bases, leaving 11 bases between them. The CDR3 length is 14 residues. Germline values: CDR1 SGHTA, CDR2 FQGNSA. The CDR3 DNA is TGTGCCAGCAGCTTAGCGGGGGGGCGAAATACGCAGTATTTT. It yields the protein CASSLAGGRNTQYF.

The V gene is TRBV12-3 or TRBV12-4, the J gene TRBJ1-2; possible D gene TRBD1, 5 bases. Trimming pared 5 bases from V and 8 bases from J, leaving 12 bases between. The CDR3 extends over 12 amino acids. The CDR3 loop is CASSPTPGGYTF. The CDR3 coding sequence is TGTGCCAGCAGTCCCACTCCAGGGGGCTACACCTTC.

V and J are TRBV2 and TRBJ1-1; 8 bases line up with TRBD1. Unmatched junction bases numbered 7, after V lost 6 bases and J lost 4 bases. The CDR3 contains 14 residues. Germline loops: CDR1 SNHLY, CDR2 FYNNEI. Here the CDR3 DNA reads TGTGCCAGCAGCGGACAGGGACAGACCACTGAAGCTTTCTTT. Translating it yields CASSGQGQTTEAFF. Full variable domain (missing parts from reference TRBV2 and TRBJ1-1): EPEVTQTPSHQVTQMGQEVILRCVPISNHLYFYWYRQILGQKVEFLVSFYNNEISEKSEIFDDQFSVERPDGSNFTLKIRSTKLEDSAMYFCASSGQGQTTEAFFGQGTRLTVV.

The chain has TRBV15 and TRBJ2-4, with D maybe TRBD1 (6 bases). Trimming stripped 3 bases from V and 3 bases from J, with 15 bases between. The CDR3 is 16 amino acids. The germline gives CDR1 LNHNV, CDR2 YYDKDF (reference sequence). The CDR3 spells CATSRYQGWDKNIQYF. In DNA, the CDR3 is TGTGCCACCAGCAGGTACCAGGGGTGGGACAAAAACATTCAGTACTTC.

The rearrangement joins TRBV11-2 to TRBJ1-4; D gene unclear. Germline V gene sequence: CDR1 SGHAT, CDR2 FQNNGV. The V and J ends lost 3 bases and 1 base respectively, with 6 bases between them. This CDR3 region has 14 residues. CDR3 in DNA: TGTGCCAGCAGCTTGAGGCTAACTAATGAAAAACTGTTTTTT. The encoded protein is CASSLRLTNEKLFF.

The chain has TRBV29-1 and TRBJ2-5; D gene unclear. Germline lookup yields CDR1 SQVTM and CDR2 ANQGSEA. V shed 4 bases and J shed 1 base, with 10 bases lying between them. The CDR3 is 13 amino acids. In DNA form, the CDR3 reads TGCAGCGTTGGTGGGCAGTCCCAAGAGACCCAGTACTTC. Amino acids: CSVGGQSQETQYF.

The chain carries TRBV19 and TRBJ2-7, with a tentative D call TRBD2 (5 bases). The CDR3 sequence is 10 residues long. V dropped 2 bases and J dropped 9 bases, with 5 bases sitting between them. Germline V gives CDR1 LNHDA, CDR2 SQIVND (reference sequence). CDR3 sequence reads: CASSISGQYF. The CDR3 nucleotides are TGTGCCAGTAGTATAAGCGGGCAGTACTTC.

This clone is a singleton in its sample. Other DNA sequences in this sample translate to the same CDR3. The genes are TRBV24-1 and TRBJ2-3; D is unclear. V lost 0 bases, J lost 3 bases, and 3 bases lay in between. The CDR3 loop spans 13 amino acids. Germline V lookup: CDR1 KGHDR, CDR2 SFDVKD. The CDR3 coding sequence is TGTGCCACCAGTGATTTGCGTACAGATACGCAGTATTTT. This gives the protein CATSDLRTDTQYF.

Only one count was recorded for this clone. This chain links TRBV29-1 with TRBJ2-5; perhaps TRBD2 as D (5 bases). Germline V gene lookup returns CDR1 SQVTM and CDR2 ANQGSEA. This CDR3 region has 12 residues. V dropped 5 bases and J dropped 5 bases, with 12 bases sitting between them. The CDR3 bases are TGCAGCGTTCTAAGTACGGGGGAGACCCAGTACTTC. Protein product: CSVLSTGETQYF.

The CDR3 bases are TGCAGCGTCAGGACAGGGGGCGCCGGCACTGAAGCTTTCTTT. Its protein product is CSVRTGGAGTEAFF. The chain is built from TRBV29-1 and TRBJ1-1; TRBD1 matches at 11 bases. V shed 6 bases and J 4 bases; nucleotides not matched to a gene: 7. Germline V gene lookup returns CDR1 SQVTM and CDR2 ANQGSEA. The CDR3 totals 14 residues.

J is TRBJ2-1 and V is TRBV2, with 10 bases fitting TRBD1. With V trimmed by 6 bases and J by 7 bases, 15 bases remained unmatched. The CDR3 is 17 residues long. Germline CDR1 SNHLY, CDR2 FYNNEI. In DNA, the CDR3 is TGTGCCAGCAGACGAGACAGGGGGCGACCTGGGGGTAATGAGCAGTTCTTC. Its protein product is CASRRDRGRPGGNEQFF.

This chain links TRBV2 with TRBJ1-2; no clear D gene. V dropped 11 bases and J dropped 3 bases, with 7 bases sitting between them. CDR1 and CDR2 from the germline V gene are SNHLY and FYNNEI. The CDR3 totals 10 residues. This chain's CDR3 is CAGGDYGYTF. CDR3 nucleotide sequence: TGTGCCGGAGGTGACTATGGCTACACCTTC.

This clone was counted between two and nine times. The chain has TRBV18 and TRBJ1-1; D may be TRBD1 (6 bases). The CDR3 totals 14 residues. The germline CDR1 and CDR2 sequences are KGHSH and LQKENI. Trimming removed 2 bases at V and 5 bases at J, with 12 bases between. CDR3 region: CASSPRGGRTEAFF. In nucleotides, the CDR3 is TGTGCCAGCTCACCAAGAGGGGGACGGACTGAAGCTTTCTTT. The variable domain in full, with the rest retrieved from reference TRBV18 and TRBJ1-1, is NAGVMQNPRHLVRRRGQEARLRCSPMKGHSHVYWYRQLPEEGLKFMVYLQKENIIDESGMPKERFSAEFPKEGPSILRIQQVVRGDSAAYFCASSPRGGRTEAFFGQGTRLTVV.

The CDR3 reads CATSRDAAAAKNIQYF. CDR3 nucleotides: TGTGCCACCAGCAGAGATGCTGCAGCGGCCAAAAACATTCAGTACTTC. This rearrangement joins TRBV15 to TRBJ2-4; the D is unclear. The V gene lost 0 bases and the J gene lost 1 base, with 10 bases spanning the gap. Germline V gene sequence: CDR1 LNHNV, CDR2 YYDKDF (reference sequence). This CDR3 region has 16 residues.

V and J are TRBV2 and TRBJ2-5, with a tentative D call TRBD2 (6 bases). This CDR3 has 16 amino acids. CDR1 SNHLY and CDR2 FYNNEI come from the germline V gene. Trimming left V 1 base short and J 1 base short, with 13 bases between. CDR3 sequence: CASSEGFGGTQETQYF. The CDR3 DNA reads as TGTGCCAGCAGTGAAGGGTTTGGGGGGACCCAAGAGACCCAGTACTTC.

The chain combines TRBV5-6 with TRBJ2-5; 9 nucleotides agree with TRBD2. The CDR3 is 17 amino acids. Trimming took 0 bases from V and 0 from J; bases not matched to a gene: 6. CDR1 and CDR2 (germline): SGHDT, YYEEEE. DNA of the CDR3: TGTGCCAGCAGCTTGGATGGTAGCGGGGGCTACCAAGAGACCCAGTACTTC. Protein sequence: CASSLDGSGGYQETQYF.

The chain joins TRBV5-4 to TRBJ2-3; 9 bases fit TRBD2. The CDR3 covers 15 residues. Germline V gene data show CDR1 as SGHNT and CDR2 as YYREEE (reference sequence). V shed 4 bases, J shed 8 bases, and the junction held 11 bases outside the gene matches. In DNA, the CDR3 is TGTGCCAGCAGCGAGGCGGGAGGGCCCGATGGTACGCAGTATTTT. Its protein product is CASSEAGGPDGTQYF.

The chain combines TRBV7-3 with TRBJ2-3; 8 positions match TRBD2. V was clipped by 1 base and J by 5 bases; unmatched bases: 5. Germline values: CDR1 SGHTA, CDR2 FQGTGA. The CDR3 spans 15 residues. The CDR3 nucleotides are TGTGCCAGCAGCTTAAGCGGGGGGTCGGTAGATACGCAGTATTTT. Protein sequence: CASSLSGGSVDTQYF. Using reference TRBV7-3 and TRBJ2-3 for the parts outside the CDR3, the full variable domain is GAGVSQTPSNKVTEKGKYVELRCDPISGHTALYWYRQSLGQGPEFLIYFQGTGAADDSGLPNDRFFAVRPEGSVSTLKIQRTERGDSAVYLCASSLSGGSVDTQYFGPGTRLTVL.

The chain has TRBV2 and TRBJ2-5; D remains ambiguous. The CDR3 sequence is 15 residues long. V was trimmed by 3 bases and J by 2 bases, leaving 13 bases between them. CDR1 is SNHLY, CDR2 FYNNEI, per germline. CDR3 region: CASSEISGQQETQYF. The CDR3, as DNA: TGTGCCAGCAGTGAGATTTCAGGTCAGCAAGAGACCCAGTACTTC. Together with reference TRBV2 and TRBJ2-5, the CDR3 gives the full variable domain: EPEVTQTPSHQVTQMGQEVILRCVPISNHLYFYWYRQILGQKVEFLVSFYNNEISEKSEIFDDQFSVERPDGSNFTLKIRSTKLEDSAMYFCASSEISGQQETQYFGPGTRLLVL.